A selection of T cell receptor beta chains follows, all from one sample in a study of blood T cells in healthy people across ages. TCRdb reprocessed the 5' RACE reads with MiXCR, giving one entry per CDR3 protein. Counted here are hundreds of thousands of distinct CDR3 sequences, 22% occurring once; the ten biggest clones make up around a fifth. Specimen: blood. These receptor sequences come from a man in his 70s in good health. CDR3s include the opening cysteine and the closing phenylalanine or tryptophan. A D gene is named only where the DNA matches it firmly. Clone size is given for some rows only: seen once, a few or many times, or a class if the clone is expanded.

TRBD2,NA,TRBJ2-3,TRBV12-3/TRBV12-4,CASSNRLAIRTDTQYF,TGTGCCAGCAGCAACCGACTAGCTATTCGGACAGATACGCAGTATTTT
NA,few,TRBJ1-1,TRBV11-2,CATQERMNTEAFF,TGTGCCACCCAAGAGAGGATGAACACTGAAGCTTTCTTT
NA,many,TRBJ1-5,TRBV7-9,CASSFDNNQPQHF,TGTGCCAGCAGCTTTGACAACAATCAGCCCCAGCATTTT
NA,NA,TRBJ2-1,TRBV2,CAGTDSGSSYNEQFF,TGTGCCGGCACCGATAGCGGAAGCTCCTACAATGAGCAGTTCTTC
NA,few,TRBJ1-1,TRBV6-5,CASRTRNTEAFF,TGTGCCAGCAGAACCCGAAACACTGAAGCTTTCTTT
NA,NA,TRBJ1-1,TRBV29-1,CSVVPQENMNTEAFF,TGCAGCGTTGTCCCACAGGAGAACATGAACACTGAAGCTTTCTTT
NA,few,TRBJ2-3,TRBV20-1,CSARDFLGDADTQYF,TGCAGTGCTAGAGATTTCTTGGGCGACGCAGATACGCAGTATTTT
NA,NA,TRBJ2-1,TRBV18,CASSPVRDDNEQFF,TGTGCCAGCTCACCAGTGCGGGACGACAATGAGCAGTTCTTC
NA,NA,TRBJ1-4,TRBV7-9,CASSLNRVSDEKLFF,TGTGCCAGCAGCTTGAACAGGGTTTCGGATGAAAAACTGTTTTTT
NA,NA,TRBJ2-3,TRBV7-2,CASSGEPPNTQYF,TGTGCCAGCAGTGGGGAACCTCCCAATACGCAGTATTTT
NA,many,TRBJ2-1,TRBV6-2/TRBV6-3,CASSPIILNEQFF,TGTGCCAGCAGTCCCATCATTCTGAATGAGCAGTTCTTC
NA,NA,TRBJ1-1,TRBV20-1,CSARGRGGTEAFF,TGCAGTGCTAGAGGTAGAGGGGGCACTGAAGCTTTCTTT
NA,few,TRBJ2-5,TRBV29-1,CSAGGTQYF,TGCAGCGCTGGTGGTACCCAGTACTTC
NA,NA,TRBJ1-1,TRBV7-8,CASSPPRERLNTEAFF,TGTGCCAGCAGCCCGCCGCGGGAAAGGTTGAACACTGAAGCTTTCTTT
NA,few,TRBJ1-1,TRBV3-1,CASAKGGGRNTEAFF,TGTGCCAGCGCCAAGGGTGGGGGGAGGAACACTGAAGCTTTCTTT
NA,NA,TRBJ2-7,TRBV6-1,CASSPTFRTPAYEQYF,TGTGCCAGCAGCCCCACTTTTAGGACCCCTGCCTACGAGCAGTACTTC
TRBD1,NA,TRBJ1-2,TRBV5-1,CASSHPPRRDRVTYGYTF,TGCGCCAGCAGTCATCCTCCACGCCGGGACAGGGTGACCTATGGCTACACCTTC
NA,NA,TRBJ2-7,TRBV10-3,CAISESIVGEQYF,TGTGCCATCAGTGAGTCTATTGTAGGCGAGCAGTACTTC
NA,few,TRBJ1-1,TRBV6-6,CASKDPTVEAFF,TGTGCCAGCAAAGACCCCACAGTTGAAGCTTTCTTT
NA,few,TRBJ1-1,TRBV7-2,CASSFWSTEAFF,TGTGCCAGCAGCTTCTGGTCCACTGAAGCTTTCTTT
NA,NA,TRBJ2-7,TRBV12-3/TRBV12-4,CASSLAGAYEQYF,TGTGCCAGCAGTTTGGCGGGCGCCTACGAGCAGTACTTC
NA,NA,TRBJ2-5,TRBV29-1,CSVAPPGRQETQYF,TGCAGCGTTGCCCCTCCCGGGCGCCAAGAGACCCAGTACTTC
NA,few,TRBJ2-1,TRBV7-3,CASSSLGQNSEQFF,TGTGCCAGCAGCTCACTTGGACAGAACAGCGAGCAGTTCTTC
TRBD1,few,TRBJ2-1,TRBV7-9,CASSPRIWIDRGIWNEQFF,TGTGCCAGCAGCCCACGCATATGGATCGACAGGGGAATTTGGAATGAGCAGTTCTTC